These 23 T cell receptor beta chains were sequenced from one sample in a study of cytomegalovirus exposure and HLA in healthy donors. 60 Vbeta and 13 Jbeta primers were used in PCR. The data were produced by immunoSEQ multiplex PCR, yet TCRdb's version contains in-frame clones alone and is incomplete. The table records 65,000 to 80,000 clones, roughly 79% of them present only once. Sequencing input: PBMCs. These receptors were collected from a woman in her thirties or forties in good health and CMV-seropositive.

This clone was seen once. The chain joins TRBV19 to TRBJ2-5, with 8 bases identical to TRBD1. Unmatched junction bases numbered 8, after V lost 6 bases and J lost 5 bases. The length of the CDR3 is 14 residues. Germline V lookup: CDR1 LNHDA, CDR2 SQIVND (reference sequence). CDR3 sequence: CASRDRAVKETQYF. The CDR3 DNA reads as TGTGCCAGTAGGGACAGGGCAGTTAAGGAGACCCAGTACTTC.

The rearrangement uses TRBV7-2 and TRBJ1-5, with D possibly TRBD1 on 6 matching bases. V lost 6 bases to trimming and J lost 4 bases, with 13 bases between them. The CDR3 has 14 residues. Germline V CDR1 and CDR2: SGHTA, FQGNSA. The CDR3 spells CASSQATGNQPQHF. For the CDR3, the DNA is TGTGCCAGCAGTCAAGCTACAGGGAATCAGCCCCAGCATTTT.

This chain connects TRBV19 to TRBJ2-7; the match to TRBD1 covers 10 bases. The V gene's germline CDR1 is LNHDA and CDR2 SQIVND (reference sequence). The CDR3 consists of 15 residues. The V segment lost 6 bases and the J segment 1 base; nucleotides outside the gene matches: 6. CDR3 region: CASSSRTGGSYEQYF. As DNA, the CDR3 is TGTGCCAGTAGCTCACGGACAGGGGGGTCCTACGAGCAGTACTTC.

The rearrangement links TRBV28 to TRBJ2-5, with a tentative D call TRBD2 (5 bases). This CDR3 has 16 residues. The germline V and J ends were trimmed by 5 bases and 0 bases, with 16 bases remaining between them. The germline CDR1 and CDR2 sequences are MDHEN and SYDVKM. CDR3 coding DNA: TGTGCCAGCAGTCCAATCGGTGGGGAGTACCAAGAGACCCAGTACTTC. Its protein is CASSPIGGEYQETQYF. The full variable domain, its missing parts supplied by reference TRBV28 and TRBJ2-5, is DVKVTQSSRYLVKRTGEKVFLECVQDMDHENMFWYRQDPGLGLRLIYFSYDVKMKEKGDIPEGYSVSREKKERFSLILESASTNQTSMYLCASSPIGGEYQETQYFGPGTRLLVL.

This chain links TRBV12-5 with TRBJ1-2; weak D call: TRBD1 (6 bases). The CDR3 has 17 amino acids. Trimming cost V 2 bases and J 7 bases, with 23 bases left between them. CDR1 is LGHNT and CDR2 is FRNRAP in the germline V gene. CDR3 coding DNA: TGTGCTAGTGGTTTGATCCCCGGGACACCCACACATTTTGGCTACACCTTC. Its translation: CASGLIPGTPTHFGYTF. The full variable domain, completed using reference TRBV12-5 and TRBJ1-2, is DARVTQTPRHKVTEMGQEVTMRCQPILGHNTVFWYRQTMMQGLELLAYFRNRAPLDDSGMPKDRFSAEMPDATLATLKIQPSEPRDSAVYFCASGLIPGTPTHFGYTFGSGTRLTVV.

The CDR3 DNA reads as TGCGCCAGCAGTCAGTTAGCGGGGACTCGAGAGACCCAGTACTTC. It is translated as CASSQLAGTRETQYF. V usage is TRBV5-1 and J usage is TRBJ2-5; TRBD2 agrees at 8 bases. Germline V gene lookup returns CDR1 SGHRS and CDR2 YFSETQ. This CDR3 has 15 residues. V trimming: 5 bases; J trimming: 4 bases; junction bases outside the gene matches: 10.

This rearrangement joins TRBV5-1 to TRBJ2-7; 7 bases map to TRBD2. This CDR3 has 15 residues. The V segment lost 1 base and the J segment 7 bases; nucleotides outside the gene matches: 11. Germline V gene data show CDR1 as SGHRS and CDR2 as YFSETQ. CDR3 amino acids: CASSLLSGGIWEQYF. In DNA, the CDR3 is TGCGCCAGCAGCTTGCTGTCCGGGGGGATATGGGAGCAGTACTTC.

The rearrangement uses TRBV6-5 and TRBJ2-5, with TRBD1 matching 8 bases. This CDR3 has 15 residues. The germline gives CDR1 MNHEY, CDR2 SVGAGI. With 6 bases clipped from V and 4 bases from J, the junction kept 10 bases outside the gene matches. CDR3 nucleotides: TGTGCCAGCAGAACACAGACAGGGGATGGAGAGACCCAGTACTTC. Protein: CASRTQTGDGETQYF.

The rearrangement links TRBV10-2 to TRBJ2-5; 10 bases match TRBD2. CDR1 and CDR2 from the germline V gene are WSHSY and SAAADI. The CDR3 spans 14 residues. V was pared by 6 bases and J by 2 bases, with 3 bases of the junction left unmatched. CDR3 nucleotides: TGCGCCAGCAGACCACTAGCGGGGCAAGAGACCCAGTACTTC. This encodes CASRPLAGQETQYF.

This chain links TRBV25-1 with TRBJ2-5, with D possibly being TRBD1 (6 bases). CDR3 length equals 14 residues. V shed 2 bases and J shed 7 bases, with 14 bases lying between them. Germline values: CDR1 MGHDK, CDR2 SYGVNS. CDR3 sequence: CASSEPGQTATQYF. CDR3 sequence (DNA): TGTGCCAGCAGTGAACCAGGACAGACTGCGACCCAGTACTTC. Together with reference TRBV25-1 and TRBJ2-5, the CDR3 gives the full variable domain: EADIYQTPRYLVIGTGKKITLECSQTMGHDKMYWYQQDPGMELHLIHYSYGVNSTEKGDLSSESTVSRIRTEHFPLTLESARPSHTSQYLCASSEPGQTATQYFGPGTRLLVL.

About this clone: Other nucleotide sequences from this sample produce the same CDR3. The chain combines TRBV25-1 with TRBJ1-1; the match to TRBD1 covers 7 bases. With 6 bases clipped from V and 3 bases from J, the junction kept 7 bases outside the gene matches. Per the germline V gene, CDR1 is MGHDK and CDR2 is SYGVNS. This CDR3 is 14 amino acids long. The CDR3, as DNA: TGTGCCAGCAGCAGACAGGGCGCGTACACTGAAGCTTTCTTT. This gives the protein CASSRQGAYTEAFF.

J is TRBJ1-2 and V is TRBV19; TRBD1 aligns across 9 bases. The CDR3 has 15 residues. The germline V gene has CDR1 LNHDA and CDR2 SQIVND (reference sequence). Trimming removed 3 bases from V and 1 base from J; junction bases left unmatched: 3. In DNA form, the CDR3 reads TGTGCCAGTAGTATGGGGACAGGGAATAACTATGGCTACACCTTC. This gives the protein CASSMGTGNNYGYTF. Complete variable domain (other parts from reference TRBV19 and TRBJ1-2): DGGITQSPKYLFRKEGQNVTLSCEQNLNHDAMYWYRQDPGQGLRLIYYSQIVNDFQKGDIAEGYSVSREKKESFPLTVTSAQKNPTAFYLCASSMGTGNNYGYTFGSGTRLTVV.

The J gene is TRBJ1-2, the V gene TRBV6-5; 11 nucleotides agree with TRBD1. CDR3 length equals 15 residues. Looked up from germline, CDR1 is MNHEY and CDR2 is SVGAGI. The J segment lost 5 bases and the V segment lost 2 bases, leaving 4 bases of the junction unmatched. The CDR3, as DNA: TGTGCCAGCAGTTACGGGGACAGGGGGATTTATGGCTACACCTTC. Protein sequence: CASSYGDRGIYGYTF.

The chain employs TRBV7-3 and TRBJ2-7, with D unresolved. Looked up from germline, CDR1 is SGHTA and CDR2 is FQGTGA. V lost 0 bases to trimming and J lost 5 bases, with 5 bases between them. CDR3 length equals 12 residues. The CDR3 loop reads CASSLTRHEQYF. DNA for the CDR3: TGTGCCAGCAGCTTAACGCGTCACGAGCAGTACTTC.

The chain has TRBV7-3 and TRBJ1-1; TRBD1 might be the D (6 bases). The germline V and J ends were trimmed by 2 bases and 5 bases, with 12 bases remaining between them. Germline CDR1 SGHTA, CDR2 FQGTGA. This CDR3 is 14 amino acids long. DNA of the CDR3: TGTGCCAGCAGCTTACAGGGGTTGGGAACTGAAGCTTTCTTT. Amino acids: CASSLQGLGTEAFF.

The V gene is TRBV15, the J gene TRBJ1-3; D is unclear. Germline loops: CDR1 LNHNV, CDR2 YYDKDF (reference sequence). V gave up 1 base and J gave up 1 base, with 20 bases separating them. This CDR3 is built from 19 residues. This chain's CDR3 is CATSRGLWAKEGSGNTIYF. CDR3 DNA: TGTGCCACCAGCAGAGGCCTTTGGGCCAAAGAGGGATCTGGAAACACCATATATTTT. The full variable domain, rest sourced from reference TRBV15 and TRBJ1-3, is DAMVIQNPRYQVTQFGKPVTLSCSQTLNHNVMYWYQQKSSQAPKLLFHYYDKDFNNEADTPDNFQSRRPNTSFCFLDIRSPGLGDTAMYLCATSRGLWAKEGSGNTIYFGEGSWLTVV.

The V gene is TRBV9, the J gene TRBJ2-1; 7 nucleotides match TRBD1. CDR3 length: 14 amino acids. Trimming removed 0 bases from V and 4 bases from J; junction bases left unmatched: 1. The germline V gene encodes CDR1 SGDLS and CDR2 YYNGEE. CDR3 in DNA: TGTGCCAGCAGCGTAGCGACAGGGTACAATGAGCAGTTCTTC. Translated: CASSVATGYNEQFF. The whole variable domain, filled in from reference TRBV9 and TRBJ2-1, reads DSGVTQTPKHLITATGQRVTLRCSPRSGDLSVYWYQQSLDQGLQFLIQYYNGEERAKGNILERFSAQQFPDLHSELNLSSLELGDSALYFCASSVATGYNEQFFGPGTRLTVL.

V and J are TRBV28 and TRBJ1-1; D call uncertain. Germline V CDR1 and CDR2: MDHEN, SYDVKM. This CDR3 spans 13 amino acids. Between the trimmed V and J ends, which lost 4 bases and 2 bases, there was a span of 8 bases. The CDR3 region is CASSSFSNTEAFF. The DNA of the CDR3 is TGTGCCAGCAGTTCGTTTAGTAACACTGAAGCTTTCTTT.

J is TRBJ1-5 and V is TRBV6-1; 7 nucleotides agree with TRBD1. The CDR3 loop spans 16 amino acids. Germline trimming cut 2 bases from V and 4 bases from J; bases unmatched to any gene: 8. Germline CDR1 reads MNHNS; CDR2 reads SASEGT. The CDR3 sequence: CASSEHGTVNNQPQHF. As DNA, the CDR3 is TGTGCCAGCAGTGAACACGGGACAGTTAATAATCAGCCCCAGCATTTT.

The chain recombines TRBV29-1 with TRBJ2-3; D is possibly TRBD1 (6 bases). The CDR3 sequence is 13 residues long. CDR1 is SQVTM and CDR2 is ANQGSEA in the germline V gene. V lost 0 bases, J lost 11 bases, and 15 bases lay in between. The CDR3 bases are TGCAGCGTTGAAGATGTGGGCGTAGGGGGGCAGTATTTT. This encodes CSVEDVGVGGQYF.

The V gene is TRBV13, the J gene TRBJ1-1; D not resolved. V was pared by 3 bases and J by 8 bases, with 10 bases between. This CDR3 is 12 amino acids long. Germline assignment: CDR1 PRHDT and CDR2 FYEKMQ (reference sequence). CDR3 sequence (DNA): TGTGCCAGCAGCTTTGGCAGAAGAGAAGCTTTCTTT. This translates into CASSFGRREAFF.

This clone occurred a few times. The chain couples TRBV30 to TRBJ1-1, with D unresolved. The V and J ends lost 1 base and 1 base respectively, with 7 bases between them. Germline V lookup: CDR1 GTSNPN, CDR2 SVGIG (reference sequence). CDR3 length equals 13 residues. The CDR3 DNA is TGTGCCTGGAGTGCGCACAAGAACACTGAAGCTTTCTTT. Residues: CAWSAHKNTEAFF.

This clone was seen only a few times. This sequence joins TRBV6-1 and TRBJ1-1; 7 bases fit TRBD1. CDR1 MNHNS and CDR2 SASEGT come from the germline V gene. With 5 bases clipped from V and 5 bases from J, the junction kept 11 bases outside the gene matches. CDR3 size: 15 residues. Written as DNA, the CDR3 is TGTGCCAGCAGTCTTAGGACAGGAGTAATGACTGAAGCTTTCTTT. Amino acids: CASSLRTGVMTEAFF.